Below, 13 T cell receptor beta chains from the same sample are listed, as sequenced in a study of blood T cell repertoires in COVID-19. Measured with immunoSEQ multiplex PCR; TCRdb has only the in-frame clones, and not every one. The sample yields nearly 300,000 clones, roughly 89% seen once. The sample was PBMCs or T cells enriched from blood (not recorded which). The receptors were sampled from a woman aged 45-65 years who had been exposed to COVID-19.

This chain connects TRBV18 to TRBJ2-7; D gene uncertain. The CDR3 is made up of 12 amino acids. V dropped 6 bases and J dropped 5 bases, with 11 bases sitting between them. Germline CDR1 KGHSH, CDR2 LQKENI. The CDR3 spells CASSAASDEQYF. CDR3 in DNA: TGTGCCAGCTCCGCGGCCTCGGACGAGCAGTACTTC. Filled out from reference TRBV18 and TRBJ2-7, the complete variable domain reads NAGVMQNPRHLVRRRGQEARLRCSPMKGHSHVYWYRQLPEEGLKFMVYLQKENIIDESGMPKERFSAEFPKEGPSILRIQQVVRGDSAAYFCASSAASDEQYFGPGTRLTVT.

In DNA form, the CDR3 reads TGTGCCAGCAGTTTAGCACCCCAGACAGAGCAGTACTTC. Translating it yields CASSLAPQTEQYF. The J gene is TRBJ2-7, the V gene TRBV12-3 or TRBV12-4, with D uncertain. The CDR3 has 13 amino acids. The V end lost 0 bases, the J end lost 7 bases, and 10 bases lay between the germline ends.

The CDR3 bases are TGTGCCAGCAGCTCGGACAGGGCTAACTATGGCTACACCTTC. Translated, it gives CASSSDRANYGYTF. The rearrangement links TRBV5-6 to TRBJ1-2; 8 nucleotides agree with TRBD1. The CDR3 totals 14 residues. Per germline, CDR1 SGHDT and CDR2 YYEEEE. Trimming removed 3 bases from V and 0 bases from J; junction bases left unmatched: 1.

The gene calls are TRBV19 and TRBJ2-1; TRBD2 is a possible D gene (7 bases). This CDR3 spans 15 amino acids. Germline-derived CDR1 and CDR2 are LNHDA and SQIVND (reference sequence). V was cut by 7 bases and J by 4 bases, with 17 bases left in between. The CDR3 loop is CASTHTGRGYNEQFF. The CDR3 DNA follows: TGTGCCAGTACCCATACAGGGAGGGGATACAATGAGCAGTTCTTC. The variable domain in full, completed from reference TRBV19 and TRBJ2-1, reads DGGITQSPKYLFRKEGQNVTLSCEQNLNHDAMYWYRQDPGQGLRLIYYSQIVNDFQKGDIAEGYSVSREKKESFPLTVTSAQKNPTAFYLCASTHTGRGYNEQFFGPGTRLTVL.

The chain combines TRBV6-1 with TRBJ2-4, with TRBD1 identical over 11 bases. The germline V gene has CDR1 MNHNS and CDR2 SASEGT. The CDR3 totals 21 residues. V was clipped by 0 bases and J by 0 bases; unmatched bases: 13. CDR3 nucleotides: TGTGCCAGCAGTGAAGCGAGTGGGGACAGGGGGAACTACCTAGCCAAAAACATTCAGTACTTC. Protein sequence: CASSEASGDRGNYLAKNIQYF.

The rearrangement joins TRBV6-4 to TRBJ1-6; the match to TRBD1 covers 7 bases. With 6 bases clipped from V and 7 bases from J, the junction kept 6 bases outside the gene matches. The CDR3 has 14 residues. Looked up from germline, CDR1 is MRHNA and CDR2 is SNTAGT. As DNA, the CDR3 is TGTGCCAGCAGCGAACAGGGGTCCAATTCACCCCTCCACTTT. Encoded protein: CASSEQGSNSPLHF.

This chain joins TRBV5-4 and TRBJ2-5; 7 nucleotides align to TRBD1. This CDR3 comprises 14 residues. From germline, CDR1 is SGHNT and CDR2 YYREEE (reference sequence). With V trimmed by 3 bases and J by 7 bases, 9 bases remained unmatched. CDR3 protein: CASSSDRASGTQYF. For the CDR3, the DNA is TGTGCCAGCAGCTCCGACAGGGCGAGTGGGACCCAGTACTTC.

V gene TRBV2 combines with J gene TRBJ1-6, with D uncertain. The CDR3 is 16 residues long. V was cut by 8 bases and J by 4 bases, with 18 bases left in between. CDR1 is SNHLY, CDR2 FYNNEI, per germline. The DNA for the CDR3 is TGTGCCAGCTCCGTAGCGGGCGCGGATTATAATTCACCCCTCCACTTT. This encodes CASSVAGADYNSPLHF. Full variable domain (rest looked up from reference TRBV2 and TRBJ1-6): EPEVTQTPSHQVTQMGQEVILRCVPISNHLYFYWYRQILGQKVEFLVSFYNNEISEKSEIFDDQFSVERPDGSNFTLKIRSTKLEDSAMYFCASSVAGADYNSPLHFGNGTRLTVT.

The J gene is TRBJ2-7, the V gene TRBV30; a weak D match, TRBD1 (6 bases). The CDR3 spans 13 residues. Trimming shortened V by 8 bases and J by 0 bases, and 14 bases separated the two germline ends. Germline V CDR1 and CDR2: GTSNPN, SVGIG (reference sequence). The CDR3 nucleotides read TGTGCCCACGCCAGGGACAACTCCTACGAGCAGTACTTC. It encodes CAHARDNSYEQYF. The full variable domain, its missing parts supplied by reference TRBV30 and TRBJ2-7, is SQTIHQWPATLVQPVGSPLSLECTVEGTSNPNLYWYRQAAGRGLQLLFYSVGIGQISSEVPQNLSASRPQDRQFILSSKKLLLSDSGFYLCAHARDNSYEQYFGPGTRLTVT.

For the CDR3, the DNA is TGTGCCAGCAGCCATCTCACAGGGCTTACCTCCTACGAGCAGTACTTC. This gives the protein CASSHLTGLTSYEQYF. This chain links TRBV5-5 with TRBJ2-7; tentative D call: TRBD1 (6 bases). The germline gives CDR1 SGHKS, CDR2 YYEKEE (reference sequence). Trimming took off 4 bases at V and 0 bases at J, with 17 bases between the two ends. The CDR3 extends over 16 amino acids.

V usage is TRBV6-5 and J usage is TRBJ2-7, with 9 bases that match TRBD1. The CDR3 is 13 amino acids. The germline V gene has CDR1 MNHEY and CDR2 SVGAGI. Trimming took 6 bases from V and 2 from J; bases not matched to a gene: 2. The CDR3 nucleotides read TGTGCCAGCAGCGACAGGGGGGCCTACGAGCAGTACTTC. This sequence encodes CASSDRGAYEQYF.

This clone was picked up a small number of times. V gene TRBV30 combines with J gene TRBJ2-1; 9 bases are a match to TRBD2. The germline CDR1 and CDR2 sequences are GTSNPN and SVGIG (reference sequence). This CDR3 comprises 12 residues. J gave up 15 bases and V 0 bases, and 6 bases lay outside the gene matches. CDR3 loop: CAWSVERGDLFF. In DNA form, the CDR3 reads TGTGCCTGGAGTGTAGAGCGGGGGGATTTGTTCTTC.

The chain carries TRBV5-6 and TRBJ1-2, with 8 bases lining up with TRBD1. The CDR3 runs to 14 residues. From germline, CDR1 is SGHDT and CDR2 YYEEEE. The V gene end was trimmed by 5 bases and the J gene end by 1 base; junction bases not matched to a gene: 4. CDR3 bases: TGTGCCAGCAGGCCGACAGGGGTTAACTATGGCTACACCTTC. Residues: CASRPTGVNYGYTF.